The rows below give T cell receptor beta chains drawn from one sample of a study of blood T cell repertoires in COVID-19. TCRdb keeps only in-frame clones here, not all; method: immunoSEQ multiplex PCR. The sample records 95,000 to 150,000 clones, 90% to 95% being singletons. The specimen was peripheral blood. The receptors here all came from a man over 45 with COVID-19, enrolled during active disease. CDR3s include the opening cysteine and the closing phenylalanine or tryptophan.

CDR3	V	J
CASSLRDSNYGYTF	TRBV7-9	TRBJ1-2
CASSQTTHTDTQYF	TRBV28	TRBJ2-3
CASSPAEGAQYF	TRBV18	TRBJ2-3
CASSTTGTGHYEQYF	TRBV13	TRBJ2-7
CASSYSKERGNYGYTF	TRBV6-2/TRBV6-3	TRBJ1-2
CASSGGAGHEQYF	TRBV12-3/TRBV12-4	TRBJ2-7
CASSPSTQGRVVQYF	TRBV7-6	TRBJ2-7
CASSFRGQNGELFF	TRBV28	TRBJ2-2
CASSLSLVTADTQYF	TRBV11-2	TRBJ2-3
CASSHSPRDRDDGYTF	TRBV4-3	TRBJ1-2
CASSKSAWTFSTDTQYF	TRBV21-1	TRBJ2-3
CASSSRRNYGYTF	TRBV7-2	TRBJ1-2
CASSLMAGPLHF	TRBV5-4	TRBJ1-6
CAITGTGDNYGYTF	TRBV10-3	TRBJ1-2
CATSRDQGAISYEQYF	TRBV15	TRBJ2-7
CASSSKERWEGSYNEQFF	TRBV7-2	TRBJ2-1
CASSLSGTSGAYTGELFF	TRBV5-5	TRBJ2-2
CASSLPLRGASETQYF	TRBV7-8	TRBJ2-5
CASSPGQAAYNEQFF	TRBV11-1	TRBJ2-1
CASSPGQGSGANVLTF	TRBV7-2	TRBJ2-6
CASSLGASRLQPQHF	TRBV28	TRBJ1-5
CATSRVPLAGASGANVLTF	TRBV15	TRBJ2-6
CASSDSSGRRNEQFF	TRBV6-5	TRBJ2-1
CASRTSGGFRETQYF	TRBV19	TRBJ2-5
CASSLAGDTRETQYF	TRBV5-1	TRBJ2-5
CASSRRSGDYGYTF	TRBV2	TRBJ1-2
CASRGTGIGGELFF	TRBV5-6	TRBJ2-2
CASSFGQAYEQYF	TRBV7-9	TRBJ2-7
CASGLTDGGFTGELFF	TRBV12-5	TRBJ2-2
CASSSRVGGLNSPLHF	TRBV7-2	TRBJ1-6
CASSHRGGELFF	TRBV19	TRBJ2-2
CASSIYSNREEAFF	TRBV19	TRBJ1-1
CASSPPGEYEQYF	TRBV28	TRBJ2-7
CASVKAPGTEAFF	TRBV5-5	TRBJ1-1
CASSLVFLRNEQFF	TRBV7-8	TRBJ2-1
CASSFGENTEAFF	TRBV28	TRBJ1-1
CATSQGGNTGELFF	TRBV19	TRBJ2-2
CASTADRGELFF	TRBV6-6	TRBJ2-2
CAWSPGQNYYGYTF	TRBV30	TRBJ1-2
CASSQGLAGSSTDTQYF	TRBV3-1/TRBV3-2	TRBJ2-3
CASSNWLAADNEQFF	TRBV19	TRBJ2-1
CARGALAGDQYF	TRBV30	TRBJ2-7
CASSPRGYMNTEAFF	TRBV18	TRBJ1-1
CASSVTGGMYGYTF	TRBV9	TRBJ1-2
CASSEAGREGSGELFF	TRBV2	TRBJ2-2
CASSFSSGGQTDTQYF	TRBV7-8	TRBJ2-3
CASSPTSGRGETQYF	TRBV7-3	TRBJ2-5
CASSPYTGSGYEQYF	TRBV11-2	TRBJ2-7
CASSAMTGTTGELFF	TRBV18	TRBJ2-2